This T cell receptor (beta chain) came from a study of low-dose radiotherapy and immunotherapy resistance in tumors. Study details: Treatment of Cohort 1 consisted of 0.5 Gy per fraction every 2 weeks, adding up to 6.5 Gy. Cohort 2 was treated with 1 Gy per fraction every two weeks, amounting to 13 Gy across 26 weeks.

This clonotype showed up many times. Both TCRalpha and TCRbeta chains were reverse transcribed with V-gene-specific primers. TCRs were amplified for roughly 20 PCR cycles with a constant-region primer and V-primer adapter. Through in vitro transcription, the mRNA that had been isolated was amplified. Each CDR3 protein gets one entry after TCRdb re-called the reads with MiXCR. The sample has roughly 38,000 distinct CDR3 sequences, around 20% seen once. The time point: after trial treatment. Treatment of the sample: LDRT plus nivolumab, ipilimumab, low-dose cyclophosphamide and aspirin (RACIN trial). The donors' regimen was nivolumab, ipilimumab, aspirin, low-dose cyclophosphamide and low-dose radiotherapy. The CDR3 consists of 16 residues. Trimming left V 0 bases short and J 8 bases short, with 17 bases between. Germline V gives CDR1 SEHNR, CDR2 FQNEAQ (reference sequence).

This receptor was identified in a female donor with ovarian cancer. Specimen: PBMCs, collected after low-dose radiotherapy plus immunotherapy. V gene TRBV7-9 combines with J gene TRBJ2-1, with D possibly matching TRBD2 (5 bases). CDR3 region: CASSLALAPGSDEQFF. For the CDR3, the DNA is TGTGCCAGCAGCTTAGCTCTAGCACCCGGCAGCGATGAGCAGTTCTTC.